The sequence of this T cell receptor (beta chain) was determined in a study of PD-1 blockade in classical Hodgkin lymphoma. Study-wide findings and caveats: Healthy donors were reported to have higher baseline TCR diversity than newly diagnosed patients.

Comments on this clone: Its antigen is as yet unknown.

The method was immunoSEQ multiplex PCR; TCRdb's version includes in-frame clones alone and lacks a portion of them. This sample has just under 100,000 clones, with approximately 83% found just once. CDR3 length equals 14 residues. Trimming cost V 1 base and J 5 bases, with 8 bases left between them. Germline V CDR1 and CDR2: SGHTA, FQGNSA. All patients relapsed after autologous stem cell transplantation, and brentuximab vedotin exposure varied. Patients reached a best response of complete response, partial response or progressive disease. The receptor was isolated from a human donor with classical Hodgkin lymphoma. The sample was peripheral blood mononuclear cells (PBMCs), taken at baseline. V is TRBV7-2 and J is TRBJ1-4, with a possible D match to TRBD1 (5 bases). CDR3 region: CASSLVSGNEKLFF. CDR3 bases: TGTGCCAGCAGCTTAGTTTCAGGGAATGAAAAACTGTTTTTT.